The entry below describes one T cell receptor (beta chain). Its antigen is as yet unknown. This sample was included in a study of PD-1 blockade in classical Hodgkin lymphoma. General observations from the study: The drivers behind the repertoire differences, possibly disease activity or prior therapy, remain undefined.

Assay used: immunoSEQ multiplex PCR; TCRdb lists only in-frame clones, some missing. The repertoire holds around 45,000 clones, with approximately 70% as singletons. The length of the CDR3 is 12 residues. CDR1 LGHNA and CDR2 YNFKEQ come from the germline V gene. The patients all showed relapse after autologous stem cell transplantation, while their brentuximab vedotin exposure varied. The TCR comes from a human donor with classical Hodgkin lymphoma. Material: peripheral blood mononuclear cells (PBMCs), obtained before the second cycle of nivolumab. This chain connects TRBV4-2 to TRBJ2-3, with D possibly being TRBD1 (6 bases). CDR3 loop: CGSQGSTDTQYF. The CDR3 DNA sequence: TGTGGCAGTCAGGGGAGCACAGATACGCAGTATTTT.